These 17 T cell receptor beta chains share one sample of origin, sequenced in a study of post-analysis software for immune sequencing data (dated by TCRdb to between 2015 and 2016). Broad study findings and their caveats: Patients showed significantly higher frequencies than controls for a handful of TRBV segments, among them TRBV5-6, TRBV5-1 and TRBV20-1.

The library was built by means of PCR. Sequencing was performed on an Illumina HiSeq 2500. Unique molecular identifiers were incorporated into TCR beta cDNA libraries to reduce PCR and sequencing biases. The public reads were quality trimmed at Q25 with fastp and then assembled into clones with MiXCR by TCRdb, keeping productive beta chains. Records with the same CDR3 protein are collapsed into one entry carrying the most frequent genes and DNA. The sample table shows under 650,000 distinct CDR3 sequences, and 44% are seen once. The ten largest clones represent more than 1.5% of the sample. No cognate antigen is known for these TCRs. Sequencing was carried out using blood. These receptors all stem from a girl aged 10-17 years with multiple sclerosis.

This chain links TRBV10-3 with TRBJ2-5; TRBD1 matches 9 bases. The DNA matches TRBJ2-1 better at its end, which makes the J call doubtful. The CDR3 has 18 residues. CDR1 and CDR2 (germline): ENHRY, SYGVKD. In nucleotides, the CDR3 is TGTGCCATCAGTGAGTCATTAGTGCTAACAGGGGGCTCAGAGACCCAGTTCTTC. It specifies CAISESLVLTGGSETQFF.

V is TRBV11-3 and J is TRBJ2-4; possible D gene TRBD2, 6 bases. The DNA matches TRBJ2-5 better at its end, which makes the J call doubtful. This CDR3 has 14 amino acids. Germline lookup yields CDR1 SGHNT and CDR2 YENEEA. This CDR3 reads CASSFREQQETQYF. The CDR3 DNA is TGTGCCAGCAGCTTCCGGGAGCAACAAGAGACCCAGTACTTC.

This clonotype was counted between two and nine times. The rearrangement uses TRBV7-8 and TRBJ1-5, with D unclear. From germline, CDR1 is SGHVS and CDR2 FQNEAQ. V shed 5 bases and J shed 3 bases, with 5 bases lying between them. CDR3 size: 12 residues. The CDR3 nucleotides are TGTGCCAGCAGCCACATCAATCAGCCCCAGCATTTT. Translated, it gives CASSHINQPQHF.

The V gene is TRBV20-1, the J gene TRBJ2-3, with 12 nucleotides matching TRBD2. Germline loops: CDR1 DFQATT, CDR2 SNEGSKA (reference sequence). Germline trimming cut 5 bases from V and 8 bases from J; bases unmatched to any gene: 8. The CDR3 covers 14 residues. This chain's CDR3 is CSASTSGGYPTQYF. The CDR3 DNA sequence: TGCAGTGCTTCGACTAGCGGGGGCTATCCTACGCAGTATTTT.

The genes are TRBV20-1 and TRBJ2-1, with D hard to call. The CDR3 consists of 17 residues. Germline V gene data show CDR1 as DFQATT and CDR2 as SNEGSKA (reference sequence). The V end was cut by 3 bases, the J end by 2 bases, with 20 bases between. The CDR3 protein is CSARTYGYGEAYNEQFF. The CDR3 DNA sequence: TGCAGTGCTAGGACCTACGGGTATGGGGAAGCCTACAATGAGCAGTTCTTC.

A few counts support this clonotype. The rearrangement uses TRBV11-3 and TRBJ2-3; possible D gene TRBD1, 6 bases. Per the germline V gene, CDR1 is SGHNT and CDR2 is YENEEA. V was cut by 5 bases and J by 2 bases, with 11 bases left in between. The CDR3 covers 14 residues. The CDR3 region is CASSRTGFTDTQYF. The CDR3 nucleotides read TGTGCCAGCAGCCGTACAGGGTTCACAGATACGCAGTATTTT.

This clonotype was counted a few times. The chain recombines TRBV12-3 or TRBV12-4 with TRBJ2-1; 10 bases match TRBD1. Trimming took 7 bases from V and 4 from J; bases not matched to a gene: 10. This CDR3 spans 16 amino acids. The CDR3 coding sequence is TGTGCCAGCACCTTGACCGGGACAGGGGTATACAATGAGCAGTTCTTC. Protein: CASTLTGTGVYNEQFF.

V gene TRBV7-9 combines with J gene TRBJ2-2; TRBD1 agrees at 8 bases. The germline CDR1 and CDR2 sequences are SEHNR and FQNEAQ (reference sequence). The CDR3 contains 16 residues. J was trimmed by 0 bases and V by 8 bases; bases with no gene match: 8. The CDR3 sequence: CASGQGASANTGELFF. CDR3 DNA sequence: TGTGCCAGCGGGCAGGGGGCGTCGGCGAACACCGGGGAGCTGTTTTTT.

Only a few counts were recorded for this clonotype. The chain employs TRBV7-3 and TRBJ2-5, with 7 bases matching TRBD1. The CDR3 covers 13 residues. Germline CDR1 reads SGHTA; CDR2 reads FQGTGA. The trim removed 5 bases at V and 5 bases at J, leaving 5 bases unmatched. CDR3 protein: CASSDRVAETQYF. The CDR3 DNA reads TGTGCCAGCAGCGACAGGGTGGCGGAGACCCAGTACTTC.

The chain uses TRBV12-3 or TRBV12-4 and TRBJ2-4, with D possibly being TRBD1 or TRBD2 (6 bases each). The DNA end is a closer match to TRBJ2-5, so the J assignment may be wrong. The CDR3 has 15 amino acids. The CDR3, as DNA: TGTGCCAGCAGTTTCTTCAGCGGAGGGGGGAAGACCCAGTACTTC. The encoded protein is CASSFFSGGGKTQYF.

J is TRBJ1-2 and V is TRBV6-5; D remains ambiguous. The CDR3 has 14 residues. The germline CDR1 and CDR2 sequences are MNHEY and SVGAGI. Trimming pared 5 bases from V and 4 bases from J, leaving 14 bases between. CDR3 sequence: CASSPKHQGYGYTF. Written as DNA, the CDR3 is TGTGCCAGCAGTCCCAAGCATCAAGGCTATGGCTACACCTTC.

In nucleotides, the CDR3 is TGTGCCAGCAGCTTAGGAGACCGTCGAGGGGAGCTGTTTTTT. Amino acids: CASSLGDRRGELFF. The chain couples TRBV7-2 to TRBJ2-2; D gene unclear. From germline, CDR1 is SGHTA and CDR2 FQGNSA. The CDR3 has 14 amino acids. Trimming stripped 1 base from V and 8 bases from J, with 11 bases between.

The chain combines TRBV7-2 with TRBJ2-7, with D maybe TRBD2 (5 bases). The germline gives CDR1 SGHTA, CDR2 FQGNSA. Trimming cost V 4 bases and J 3 bases, with 13 bases left between them. The CDR3 is made up of 14 amino acids. CDR3 nucleotides: TGTGCCAGCAGCTCCCGCGGACTCCACTACGAGCAGTACTTC. This translates into CASSSRGLHYEQYF.

The chain recombines TRBV7-3 with TRBJ2-3; D may be TRBD2 (6 bases). Trimming shortened V by 3 bases and J by 4 bases, and 14 bases separated the two germline ends. The germline CDR1 and CDR2 sequences are SGHTA and FQGTGA. There are 15 residues in the CDR3. The CDR3 DNA follows: TGTGCCAGCAGCTTTGGGGACCGGAGGGCAGATACGCAGTATTTT. It encodes CASSFGDRRADTQYF.

V is TRBV3-1 and J is TRBJ2-1; 8 bases fit TRBD2. The CDR3 is 14 residues long. The germline V gene has CDR1 LGHDT and CDR2 YNNKEL (reference sequence). Losses at the gene ends were 5 bases for V and 10 bases for J; bases not matched to a gene: 10. The CDR3 nucleotides read TGTGCCAGCAGCGCCGGGGGGGCTCAATACGAGCAGTTCTTC. Residues: CASSAGGAQYEQFF.

This clonotype was counted a few times. The chain employs TRBV6-6 and TRBJ1-1, with D hard to call. This CDR3 has 13 amino acids. V was cut by 6 bases and J by 4 bases, with 12 bases left in between. Germline V gene lookup returns CDR1 MNHNY and CDR2 SVGAGI (reference sequence). CDR3 protein: CASSATGSTEAFF. The DNA of the CDR3 is TGTGCCAGCAGCGCCACGGGGTCCACTGAAGCTTTCTTT.

This sequence joins TRBV18 and TRBJ2-3; D unresolved. V was cut by 4 bases and J by 1 base, with 15 bases left in between. The CDR3 runs 16 residues. Germline V CDR1 and CDR2: KGHSH, LQKENI. DNA of the CDR3: TGTGCCAGCTCACAAGGCGCTATTAAGGGCACAGATACGCAGTATTTT. Amino acids: CASSQGAIKGTDTQYF.